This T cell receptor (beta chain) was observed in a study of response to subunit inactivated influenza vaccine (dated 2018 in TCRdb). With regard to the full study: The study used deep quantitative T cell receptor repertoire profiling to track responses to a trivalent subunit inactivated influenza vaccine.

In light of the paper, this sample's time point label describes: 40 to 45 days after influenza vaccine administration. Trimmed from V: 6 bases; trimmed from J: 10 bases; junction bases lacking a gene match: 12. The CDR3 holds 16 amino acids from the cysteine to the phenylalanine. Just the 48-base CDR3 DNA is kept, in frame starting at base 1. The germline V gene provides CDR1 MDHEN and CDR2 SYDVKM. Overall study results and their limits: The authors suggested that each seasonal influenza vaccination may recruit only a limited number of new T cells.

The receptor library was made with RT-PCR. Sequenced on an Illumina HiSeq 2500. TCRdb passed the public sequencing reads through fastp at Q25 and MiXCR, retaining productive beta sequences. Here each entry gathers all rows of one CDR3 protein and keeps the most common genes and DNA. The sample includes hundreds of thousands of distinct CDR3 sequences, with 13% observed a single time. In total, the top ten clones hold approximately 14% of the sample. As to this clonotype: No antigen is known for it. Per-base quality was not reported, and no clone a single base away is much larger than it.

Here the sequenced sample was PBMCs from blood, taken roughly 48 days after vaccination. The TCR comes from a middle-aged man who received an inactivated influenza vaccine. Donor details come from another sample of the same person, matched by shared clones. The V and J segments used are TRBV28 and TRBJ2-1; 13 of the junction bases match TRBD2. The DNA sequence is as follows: TGTGCCAGCAGATTCGAAACTAGCGGGAGGGCCGGGGAGCAGTTCTTC. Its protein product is CASRFETSGRAGEQFF.